This TCR beta chain derives from a study of a mutant IDH1 vaccine in newly diagnosed glioma. Turning to the study itself: Weeks 1, 3, 5, 7, 11, 15, 19 and 23 were when patients received their eight vaccinations. The earlier regimen, radiotherapy, temozolomide, or both, was most often both.

Sequenced by immunoSEQ multiplex PCR; TCRdb stores in-frame clones only, minus some. This repertoire shows 110,000 or so clones, under 90% found once; its top ten account for roughly 0.62%. V lost 3 bases, J lost 6 bases, and 9 bases lay in between. Germline V lookup: CDR1 SGDLS, CDR2 YYNGEE. The CDR3 is 13 residues long. Notes on the study in general: It was roughly 93% of patients that developed vaccine-induced immune responses. Apparently, pseudoprogression bore no relation to changes among the top peripheral T cell clonotypes.

Indicated time point: week 11, during vaccination. One vaccine dose held 300 ug of mutant IDH1 20-mer peptide and came with topical imiquimod. Details on this clone: The antigen remains unidentified.

The material sequenced was PBMCs, taken from a glioma patient whose treatment included an IDH1 peptide vaccine. The J gene is TRBJ1-4, the V gene TRBV9, with unresolved D. The receptor was isolated from a woman between 50 and 59 years old with glioma. CDR3 coding DNA: TGTGCCAGCAGCGCAGGCCCGGATGAAAAACTGTTTTTT. As protein: CASSAGPDEKLFF.